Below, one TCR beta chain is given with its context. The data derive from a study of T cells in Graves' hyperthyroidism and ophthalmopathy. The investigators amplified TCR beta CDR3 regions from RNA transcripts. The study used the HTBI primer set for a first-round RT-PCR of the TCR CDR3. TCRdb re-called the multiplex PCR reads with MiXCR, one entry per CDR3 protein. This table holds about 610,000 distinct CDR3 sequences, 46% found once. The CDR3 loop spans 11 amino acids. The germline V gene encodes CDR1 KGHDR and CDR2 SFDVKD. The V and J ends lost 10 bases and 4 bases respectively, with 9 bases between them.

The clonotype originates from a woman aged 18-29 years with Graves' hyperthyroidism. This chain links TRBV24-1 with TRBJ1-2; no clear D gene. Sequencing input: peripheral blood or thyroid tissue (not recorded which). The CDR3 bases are TGTGCCACGGGATTACTCTATGGCTACACCTTC. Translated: CATGLLYGYTF.